What follows are 19 T cell receptor beta chains derived from one specimen sequenced in a study of CD8 T cells in ankylosing spondylitis. TCRdb independently ran MiXCR on the 5' RACE reads; one entry per CDR3 protein. The data show about 400,000 distinct CDR3 sequences, with roughly 22% seen just once and roughly 14% held by the top ten. Sequenced input: blood, either unsorted or a sorted T cell fraction (not recorded which). Receptors were obtained from a male donor with ankylosing spondylitis or in good health (not recorded which).

The chain combines TRBV19 with TRBJ2-7; 8 bases agree with TRBD1. V was pared by 4 bases and J by 0 bases, with 8 bases of the junction left unmatched. CDR1 and CDR2 from the germline V gene are LNHDA and SQIVND (reference sequence). The CDR3 is 16 amino acids. CDR3 residues: CASSKVGQGYSYEQYF. In DNA form, the CDR3 reads TGTGCCAGTAGTAAAGTCGGACAGGGTTACTCCTACGAGCAGTACTTC.

V and J are TRBV12-3 or TRBV12-4 and TRBJ2-7; D is undetermined. The CDR3 spans 13 residues. V was shortened by 7 bases and J by 3 bases, with 13 bases between the two germline ends. The CDR3 region is CASKTAEHYEQYF. CDR3 DNA sequence: TGTGCCAGCAAAACGGCCGAACACTACGAGCAGTACTTC.

The chain uses TRBV5-6 and TRBJ1-2, with D maybe TRBD1 (5 bases). The CDR3 is made up of 16 amino acids. V was pared by 3 bases and J by 1 base, with 16 bases between. Germline CDR1 reads SGHDT; CDR2 reads YYEEEE. In DNA form, the CDR3 reads TGTGCCAGCAGCTCAACCTCCGGGACGGATAACTATGGCTACACCTTC. As protein: CASSSTSGTDNYGYTF.

This clonotype was observed a few times. CDR3 nucleotide sequence: TGCAGCGCCAGACAGGGGTTAGGGAATGAGCAGTTCTTC. This encodes CSARQGLGNEQFF. The rearrangement links TRBV29-1 to TRBJ2-1; 8 nucleotides match TRBD1. The CDR3 covers 13 residues. CDR1 and CDR2 (germline): SQVTM, ANQGSEA. Germline trimming cut 7 bases from V and 7 bases from J; bases unmatched to any gene: 9.

This clonotype was recorded only once. The chain is built from TRBV19 and TRBJ1-1; TRBD1 matches at 10 bases. V was pared by 3 bases and J by 4 bases, with 2 bases of the junction left unmatched. The CDR3 runs 14 residues. Germline lookup yields CDR1 LNHDA and CDR2 SQIVND (reference sequence). CDR3 sequence: CASSMGTGVTEAFF. The CDR3 nucleotides read TGTGCCAGTAGTATGGGGACAGGGGTCACTGAAGCTTTCTTT.

The V and J genes are TRBV29-1 and TRBJ2-1, with TRBD1 matching over 8 bases. CDR1 is SQVTM and CDR2 is ANQGSEA in the germline V gene. V shed 8 bases, J shed 4 bases, and the junction held 4 bases outside the gene matches. The CDR3 sequence is 12 residues long. The CDR3, as DNA: TGCAGCTCGGGACAGGAGTACAATGAGCAGTTCTTC. Encoded protein: CSSGQEYNEQFF.

This clonotype appeared a single time. The rearrangement joins TRBV20-1 to TRBJ2-3, with unresolved D. Between the trimmed V and J ends, which lost 2 bases and 4 bases, there was a span of 7 bases. CDR1 and CDR2 from the germline V gene are DFQATT and SNEGSKA (reference sequence). CDR3 size: 12 residues. In nucleotides, the CDR3 is TGCAGTGCTAGACTGAGCGCAGATACGCAGTATTTT. It is translated as CSARLSADTQYF.

J is TRBJ2-3 and V is TRBV11-2; D is unclear. Germline lookup yields CDR1 SGHAT and CDR2 FQNNGV. V dropped 2 bases and J dropped 12 bases, with 12 bases sitting between them. This CDR3 is built from 12 residues. The CDR3 loop is CASSLQATDQYF. The CDR3, as DNA: TGTGCCAGCAGCTTACAGGCCACCGACCAGTATTTT.

This clonotype was seen a few times. V usage is TRBV4-1 and J usage is TRBJ2-7, with D maybe TRBD1 (5 bases). CDR1 and CDR2 from the germline V gene are MGHRA and YSYEKL. V was clipped by 1 base and J by 4 bases, with 11 bases between them. There are 14 residues in the CDR3. The CDR3 is CASSQGWQGYEQYF. CDR3 DNA sequence: TGCGCCAGCAGCCAAGGGTGGCAGGGTTACGAGCAGTACTTC.

The chain joins TRBV27 to TRBJ2-7; possible D gene TRBD1, 7 bases. Trimming shortened V by 8 bases and J by 5 bases, and 19 bases separated the two germline ends. From germline, CDR1 is MNHEY and CDR2 SMNVEV (reference sequence). The CDR3 loop spans 14 amino acids. The CDR3 reads CASGLTGAGNEQYF. In DNA form, the CDR3 reads TGTGCCAGCGGACTAACAGGGGCTGGTAACGAGCAGTACTTC.

This clonotype has just a few counts. This chain's CDR3 is CASSLQGASYGYTF. The CDR3 nucleotides read TGTGCCAGCAGCTTGCAGGGGGCTAGCTATGGCTACACCTTC. This sequence joins TRBV5-6 and TRBJ1-2; 8 nucleotides align to TRBD1. With 1 base clipped from V and 4 bases from J, the junction kept 3 bases outside the gene matches. The CDR3 length is 14 residues. Germline lookup yields CDR1 SGHDT and CDR2 YYEEEE.

This clonotype was recorded a few times. The V gene is TRBV29-1, the J gene TRBJ2-2; 8 bases match TRBD1. Germline CDR1 and CDR2: SQVTM and ANQGSEA. The ends lost 6 bases at V and 5 bases at J; junction bases unmatched: 2. This CDR3 is 12 amino acids long. The DNA of the CDR3 is TGCAGCGTGGGACAGGAAACCGGGGAGCTGTTTTTT. This gives the protein CSVGQETGELFF.

This chain links TRBV5-1 with TRBJ2-7; D gene uncertain. The germline V gene encodes CDR1 SGHRS and CDR2 YFSETQ. The CDR3 is 13 residues long. Trimming removed 5 bases at V and 2 bases at J, with 11 bases between. The CDR3 bases are TGCGCCAGCAGGGCGAGTCCGACCTACGAGCAGTACTTC. Translating it yields CASRASPTYEQYF.

V and J are TRBV29-1 and TRBJ2-7; tentatively, D is TRBD1 (5 bases). This CDR3 region has 15 residues. CDR1 and CDR2 from the germline V gene are SQVTM and ANQGSEA. The germline V and J ends were trimmed by 4 bases and 6 bases, with 22 bases remaining between them. This CDR3 reads CSVARTPESLFEQYF. Written as DNA, the CDR3 is TGCAGCGTTGCACGGACACCAGAATCCTTGTTCGAGCAGTACTTC.

This clonotype was counted a few times. The chain is built from TRBV7-9 and TRBJ2-2; D is uncertain. The V gene lost 3 bases and the J gene lost 2 bases, with 10 bases spanning the gap. CDR1 and CDR2 (germline): SEHNR, FQNEAQ (reference sequence). This CDR3 contains 15 residues. For the CDR3, the DNA is TGTGCCAGCAGCTTGTCGGACGATAACACCGGGGAGCTGTTTTTT. It is translated as CASSLSDDNTGELFF. Supplemented by reference TRBV7-9 and TRBJ2-2, the full variable domain reads DTGVSQNPRHKITKRGQNVTFRCDPISEHNRLYWYRQTLGQGPEFLTYFQNEAQLEKSRLLSDRFSAERPKGSFSTLEIQRTEQGDSAMYLCASSLSDDNTGELFFGEGSRLTVL.

This clonotype was seen many times. The genes are TRBV24-1 and TRBJ2-7, with 10 positions matching TRBD1. Germline V CDR1 and CDR2: KGHDR, SFDVKD. The ends lost 7 bases at V and 3 bases at J; junction bases unmatched: 2. The CDR3 loop spans 13 amino acids. The CDR3 DNA reads as TGTGCCACCAGAGGGACAGGGGACTACGAGCAGTACTTC. Amino acid sequence: CATRGTGDYEQYF.

This clonotype was found many times. The chain combines TRBV20-1 with TRBJ2-3; TRBD2 is a possible D gene (7 bases). Germline V gene sequence: CDR1 DFQATT, CDR2 SNEGSKA (reference sequence). The CDR3 is 15 amino acids. V lost 3 bases and J lost 2, with 15 bases in between. CDR3 sequence: CSARTGGFDTDTQYF. CDR3 bases: TGCAGTGCTAGGACGGGGGGCTTCGACACAGATACGCAGTATTTT.

The V gene is TRBV27, the J gene TRBJ2-1; D perhaps matches TRBD2 (6 bases). Germline-derived CDR1 and CDR2 are MNHEY and SMNVEV (reference sequence). Trimming stripped 0 bases from V and 7 bases from J, with 10 bases between. CDR3 length: 14 residues. In nucleotides, the CDR3 is TGTGCCAGCAGTTTATCCCCTGCGGGGAATGAGCAGTTCTTC. It codes for CASSLSPAGNEQFF.

This chain connects TRBV9 to TRBJ2-5; no clear D. CDR1 is SGDLS, CDR2 YYNGEE, per germline. The CDR3 totals 15 residues. Trimming removed 6 bases at V and 0 bases at J, with 15 bases between. The CDR3 DNA follows: TGTGCCAGCAACCCCGGAGCCACGTACCAAGAGACCCAGTACTTC. Translating gives CASNPGATYQETQYF.